The 20 T cell receptor beta chains below were found in one sample sequenced in a study of a mutant IDH1 vaccine in newly diagnosed glioma. Described time point: week 5, during vaccination. Every vaccination contained 300 ug of the mutant IDH1 20-mer peptide and was paired with topical imiquimod. The antigens these receptors bind are not known. Measured with immunoSEQ multiplex PCR; TCRdb has only the in-frame clones, and not every one. The sample lists almost 30,000 clones; roughly 87% were seen once. This material consisted of peripheral blood mononuclear cells (PBMCs), taken from a glioma patient whose treatment included an IDH1 peptide vaccine. These TCRs come from a woman in her forties with glioma. Some clones in this sample may be carry-over from other donors' samples.

This clone has more than one count but fewer than ten. This sequence joins TRBV5-4 and TRBJ2-3; no reliable D call. This CDR3 is built from 14 residues. CDR1 and CDR2 from the germline V gene are SGHNT and YYREEE (reference sequence). Deletions cut 0 bases from V and 4 bases from J, with 9 bases between. The CDR3 bases are TGTGCCAGCAGCTTGGTCCAGAACCCAGATACGCAGTATTTT. This encodes CASSLVQNPDTQYF.

This chain connects TRBV6-5 to TRBJ2-7, with D possibly matching TRBD1 (6 bases). This CDR3 region has 14 residues. With 4 bases removed from V and 5 bases from J, the gap between germline ends came to 15 bases. Looked up from germline, CDR1 is MNHEY and CDR2 is SVGAGI. This chain's CDR3 is CASSSVGALNEQYF. CDR3 nucleotide sequence: TGTGCCAGCAGTTCTGTGGGGGCTCTAAACGAGCAGTACTTC.

The rearrangement links TRBV6-5 to TRBJ1-3; 7 bases agree with TRBD1. The CDR3 extends over 13 amino acids. Looked up from germline, CDR1 is MNHEY and CDR2 is SVGAGI. J was trimmed by 7 bases and V by 8 bases; bases with no gene match: 8. The CDR3 DNA reads TGTGCCAGCTACGACAGGGTAGGGAACACCATATATTTT. Protein: CASYDRVGNTIYF.

The chain joins TRBV19 to TRBJ1-2; D perhaps matches TRBD1 (5 bases). The CDR3 is 14 residues long. The V gene's germline CDR1 is LNHDA and CDR2 SQIVND (reference sequence). Trimming removed 6 bases from V and 1 base from J, with 12 bases in between. The CDR3 DNA follows: TGTGCCAGTAGGGACGGGGGGATTAACTATGGCTACACCTTC. Residues: CASRDGGINYGYTF.

Only a few counts were recorded for this clone. The chain combines TRBV5-1 with TRBJ2-7, with 10 bases aligning to TRBD1. The trim removed 0 bases at V and 4 bases at J, leaving 1 base unmatched. There are 14 residues in the CDR3. In germline, CDR1 is SGHRS, CDR2 YFSETQ. For the CDR3, the DNA is TGCGCCAGCAGCTTGGAGGGACAGGGGTACGAGCAGTACTTC. It is translated as CASSLEGQGYEQYF.

The chain uses TRBV28 and TRBJ1-1; TRBD1 matches 7 bases. V shed 5 bases and J 3 bases; nucleotides not matched to a gene: 9. Germline V CDR1 and CDR2: MDHEN, SYDVKM. CDR3 length: 15 residues. The CDR3 here is CASSEGDRPYTEAFF. CDR3 nucleotides: TGTGCCAGCAGTGAGGGGGACAGACCTTACACTGAAGCTTTCTTT. The full variable domain, rest sourced from reference TRBV28 and TRBJ1-1, is DVKVTQSSRYLVKRTGEKVFLECVQDMDHENMFWYRQDPGLGLRLIYFSYDVKMKEKGDIPEGYSVSREKKERFSLILESASTNQTSMYLCASSEGDRPYTEAFFGQGTRLTVV.

The V gene is TRBV6-1, the J gene TRBJ1-2; D not certain. Germline CDR1 and CDR2: MNHNS and SASEGT. The CDR3 contains 13 residues. Trimming took off 7 bases at V and 5 bases at J, with 14 bases between the two ends. CDR3 sequence reads: CASNPGRPYGYTF. Here the CDR3 DNA reads TGTGCCAGCAACCCCGGACGGCCATATGGCTACACCTTC.

The V gene is TRBV27, the J gene TRBJ2-1; D tentatively fits TRBD1 or TRBD2 (6 bases each). Per germline, CDR1 MNHEY and CDR2 SMNVEV (reference sequence). Trimming stripped 6 bases from V and 7 bases from J, with 13 bases between. The CDR3 spans 13 residues. The CDR3 sequence is CASSSRGPNEQFF. Written as DNA, the CDR3 is TGTGCCAGCAGCTCCCGGGGGCCGAATGAGCAGTTCTTC.

The rearrangement uses TRBV9 and TRBJ2-1, with unresolved D. This CDR3 comprises 12 residues. Looked up from germline, CDR1 is SGDLS and CDR2 is YYNGEE. V lost 0 bases to trimming and J lost 9 bases, with 7 bases between them. The CDR3 loop is CASSVDHGEQFF. As DNA, the CDR3 is TGTGCCAGCAGCGTAGACCACGGTGAGCAGTTCTTC. The full variable domain, with the rest looked up from reference TRBV9 and TRBJ2-1, is DSGVTQTPKHLITATGQRVTLRCSPRSGDLSVYWYQQSLDQGLQFLIQYYNGEERAKGNILERFSAQQFPDLHSELNLSSLELGDSALYFCASSVDHGEQFFGPGTRLTVL.

V usage is TRBV7-6 and J usage is TRBJ2-7; D remains ambiguous. The V end lost 5 bases, the J end lost 4 bases, and 24 bases lay between the germline ends. The CDR3 sequence is 17 residues long. From germline, CDR1 is SGHVS and CDR2 FNYEAQ. Written as DNA, the CDR3 is TGTGCCAGCAGCACCTACCCACCGCGGTTCCCCAAATACGAGCAGTACTTC. It codes for CASSTYPPRFPKYEQYF.

The sample holds a few counts of this clone. The chain carries TRBV19 and TRBJ2-6; maybe TRBD2 (5 bases). Deletions cut 10 bases from V and 1 base from J, with 17 bases between. CDR1 is LNHDA and CDR2 is SQIVND in the germline V gene (reference sequence). The CDR3 totals 16 residues. The CDR3 nucleotides read TGTGCCACCAGGTCATCTGGGAGATCTGGGGCCAACGTCCTGACTTTC. Its translation is CATRSSGRSGANVLTF. The full variable domain, rest sourced from reference TRBV19 and TRBJ2-6, is DGGITQSPKYLFRKEGQNVTLSCEQNLNHDAMYWYRQDPGQGLRLIYYSQIVNDFQKGDIAEGYSVSREKKESFPLTVTSAQKNPTAFYLCATRSSGRSGANVLTFGAGSRLTVL.

This clone has just one count. The chain uses TRBV2 and TRBJ2-2; no firm D call. This CDR3 has 13 residues. Germline loops: CDR1 SNHLY, CDR2 FYNNEI. The ends were cut back, 5 bases at V and 1 base at J, with 5 bases in the middle. CDR3 nucleotide sequence: TGTGCCAGCAGTTCTGAGAACACCGGGGAGCTGTTTTTT. It yields the protein CASSSENTGELFF.

CDR3 coding DNA: TGTGCCAGTCGGGGACAGGGAGGTATGAACGCAGATACGCAGTATTTT. The encoded protein is CASRGQGGMNADTQYF. J is TRBJ2-3 and V is TRBV19; 9 bases line up with TRBD1. This CDR3 has 16 residues. The V gene end was trimmed by 8 bases and the J gene end by 4 bases; junction bases not matched to a gene: 13. CDR1 and CDR2 from the germline V gene are LNHDA and SQIVND (reference sequence).

This sequence joins TRBV7-2 and TRBJ2-1; D possibly corresponds to TRBD1 (6 bases). The CDR3 sequence is 15 residues long. Trimming shortened V by 3 bases and J by 0 bases, and 9 bases separated the two germline ends. Germline CDR1 is SGHTA and CDR2 is FQGNSA. Written as DNA, the CDR3 is TGTGCCAGCAGCTTTGGGGGCCCCTCCTACAATGAGCAGTTCTTC. Translation gives CASSFGGPSYNEQFF.

This clone was observed once. The chain joins TRBV2 to TRBJ1-1; D may be TRBD1 (6 bases). Trimming removed 5 bases from V and 7 bases from J, with 14 bases in between. CDR3 length: 13 residues. The germline CDR1 and CDR2 sequences are SNHLY and FYNNEI. In nucleotides, the CDR3 is TGTGCCAGCAGTTCGGACAGCGTGGTTGAAGCTTTCTTT. It is translated as CASSSDSVVEAFF.

The chain is built from TRBV29-1 and TRBJ2-1, with D perhaps TRBD1 (6 bases). V was cut by 6 bases and J by 5 bases, with 23 bases left in between. The germline gives CDR1 SQVTM, CDR2 ANQGSEA. This CDR3 contains 16 residues. As DNA, the CDR3 is TGCAGCGTCCAACGAGGGGCCAGACAGGCTAACAATGAGCAGTTCTTC. This sequence encodes CSVQRGARQANNEQFF.

The chain is built from TRBV7-9 and TRBJ1-3; D is perhaps TRBD1 (5 bases). The CDR3 covers 16 residues. Germline CDR1 and CDR2: SEHNR and FQNEAQ (reference sequence). The germline V and J ends were trimmed by 5 bases and 1 base, with 15 bases remaining between them. As DNA, the CDR3 is TGTGCCAGCAGCCGACCGACAGTTCTTTCTGGAAACACCATATATTTT. Its protein product is CASSRPTVLSGNTIYF.

This clone occurred a few times. This chain uses TRBV4-2 with TRBJ1-2, with D maybe TRBD1 (6 bases). This CDR3 is 14 amino acids long. The V gene lost 3 bases and the J gene lost 4 bases, with 12 bases spanning the gap. Germline-derived CDR1 and CDR2 are LGHNA and YNFKEQ. The DNA for the CDR3 is TGTGCCAGCAGCCACAGGGGAGAATTCTATGGCTACACCTTC. Amino acids: CASSHRGEFYGYTF.

The chain couples TRBV11-3 to TRBJ2-3; 10 bases fit TRBD2. This CDR3 contains 15 residues. Looked up from germline, CDR1 is SGHNT and CDR2 is YENEEA. The ends lost 5 bases at V and 7 bases at J; junction bases unmatched: 9. The DNA of the CDR3 is TGTGCCAGCAGCCCCAGCGGGGGGGCCGGGTATACGCAGTATTTT. Translating it yields CASSPSGGAGYTQYF.

The chain combines TRBV7-3 with TRBJ1-2; D is possibly TRBD1 (5 bases). Trimming took off 1 base at V and 10 bases at J, with 22 bases between the two ends. The CDR3 loop spans 16 amino acids. Germline CDR1 reads SGHTA; CDR2 reads FQGTGA. The CDR3 sequence is CASSLNPGQDLGAYTF. CDR3 nucleotide sequence: TGTGCCAGCAGCTTAAATCCAGGACAAGATTTAGGTGCCTACACCTTC.